A selection of T cell receptor beta chains follows, all from one sample in a study of T-cell reconstitution after alpha-beta-depleted transplantation in children. TCRdb itself ran the PCR reads through MiXCR, one entry per CDR3 protein. The sample holds about 270,000 distinct CDR3 sequences; 9.9% are singletons and the top ten take over 9.5%. The source was PBMCs from the stem cell graft donor, collected from the stem cell graft. The receptors here all came from a human donor who donated a stem cell graft to a child with SCID. The conserved cysteine and the conserved F or W are not part of the CDR3 here. Only part of the rows carry a size: once, few, many, or a class if the clone is expanded.

clone_size j_call v_call cdr3_aa
- TRBJ2-1 TRBV7-2 ASSTPAGSNEQF
few TRBJ2-3 TRBV19 ASSIPPVLGMNTQY
many TRBJ2-7 TRBV7-9 ASSSQESYEQY
many TRBJ2-2 TRBV10-3 AISDRYTGELF
- TRBJ2-7 TRBV11-2 ASSLEGGGAAYSEQY
- TRBJ2-1 TRBV20-1 SASDEYNEQF
many TRBJ2-5 TRBV24-1 ATSDPPVETQY
- TRBJ2-7 TRBV5-1 ASSLGGRGFYEQY
few TRBJ2-1 TRBV23-1 ASISGARF
few TRBJ2-7 TRBV3-1 ASSQAREFYEQY
few TRBJ2-7 TRBV7-2 ASSAKAGGTDEQY
- TRBJ2-7 TRBV16 ASSHQSAQGYPYEQY
- TRBJ1-2 TRBV20-1 SANDGGTYGYT
many TRBJ2-7 TRBV10-1 ASSDDSYEQY
few TRBJ2-2 TRBV7-8 ASSSRTGGSPGELF
many TRBJ2-7 TRBV2 ASKLQSYEQY
- TRBJ1-6 TRBV3-1 ASSQDQGRSPLH
few TRBJ1-4 TRBV27 ASSSGALNEKLF
large TRBJ2-3 TRBV3-1 ASSQVGTGTDTQY
many TRBJ2-2 TRBV2 ASNDYRGNTGELF
few TRBJ2-1 TRBV4-1 ASSQRGRNEQF
few TRBJ2-3 TRBV7-8 ASSLMSILASTDTQY
- TRBJ2-3 TRBV27 ASKGRNSTGTTDTQY
- TRBJ2-7 TRBV18 ASSQTGTVSEQY
- TRBJ1-1 TRBV5-1 ASRLGQGNTEAF
few TRBJ2-7 TRBV20-1 SAGLVRSEQY
few TRBJ2-5 TRBV12-5 ASGLVKGLATETQY
- TRBJ2-3 TRBV3-1 ATCQEGPWTDTQY
many TRBJ1-1 TRBV10-3 AITMTDRNTEAF
few TRBJ1-5 TRBV5-5 ASNRDRDGNQPQH
- TRBJ1-6 TRBV5-1 ASSLLQGNSPLH
- TRBJ2-2 TRBV7-9 ASTRTNTGELF
few TRBJ2-5 TRBV12-3/TRBV12-4 ASRLAGGLQETQY
many TRBJ2-5 TRBV7-2 ASSTRLAVQETQY
few TRBJ2-2 TRBV7-2 ASSLGLFGAHTGELF
- TRBJ2-1 TRBV12-3/TRBV12-4 ASSLKGGGNEQF
few TRBJ2-2 TRBV12-3/TRBV12-4 ASSFSLDSNTGELF
- TRBJ1-5 TRBV27 ASSASGSVSNQPQH
- TRBJ2-3 TRBV14 ASSHPGTGTDTQY
- TRBJ2-1 TRBV7-3 ASSLATGGKGDEQF
few TRBJ2-2 TRBV13 ASSLVTVGELF
- TRBJ1-5 TRBV6-2/TRBV6-3 ASLQRAHSNQPQH
few TRBJ2-7 TRBV5-6 ASSVLGYEQY
- TRBJ2-2 TRBV2 AILGQSGELF
few TRBJ2-7 TRBV7-6 ASSLDRGLNEQY
few TRBJ1-2 TRBV5-1 ASSLRDGKNYGYT
many TRBJ1-5 TRBV7-8 ATSGGSNQPQH
few TRBJ2-3 TRBV9 ASSGGNGGGTDTQY
- TRBJ2-5 TRBV24-1 ATSDTGAGPETQY
- TRBJ2-7 TRBV20-1 SAAGGVGAHYEQY